Reported below is one TCR beta chain. The entry originates in a study of blood T cell repertoires in COVID-19. Study details: Donors in the United States, Italy and Spain gave samples during acute or convalescent COVID-19. Sample material is recorded as cDNA or gDNA derived from T cells, B-cell-depleted T cells, or PBMCs.

Original processing notes: Estimated nucleated cell counts came from reference gene primer amplification. Assay: immunoSEQ multiplex PCR; the TCRdb copy retains only in-frame clones and omits some. Clonal size and the V and J genes are those of that table, whereas D and trimming came from the DNA. This table holds roughly 350,000 clones, around 86% found once. The germline V gene encodes CDR1 MNHEY and CDR2 SMNVEV (reference sequence). V was trimmed by 0 bases and J by 0 bases, leaving 9 bases between them. The CDR3 is 16 amino acids. V and J are TRBV27 and TRBJ2-1; D is undetermined. The TCR was taken from a woman aged 45-60 years with COVID-19, enrolled during active disease. The sample consisted of peripheral blood. This CDR3 reads CASSLSWRTSYNEQFF. The CDR3 DNA sequence: TGTGCCAGCAGTTTATCGTGGAGAACCTCCTACAATGAGCAGTTCTTC.